This T cell receptor (beta chain) was observed in a study of OX40 agonist ivuxolimab in advanced cancers. As for the study in general: An agonistic anti-OX40 (CD134) antibody, ivuxolimab, was used to treat the patients. The mean age was roughly 60 years, ranging from about 20 to 85, with approximately 85% of participants male.

Excluded were patients having autoimmune disease history or systemic immunosuppression. Blood sampling took place at baseline, cycle 4 day 1, and cycle 7 day 1. TCRdb keeps only in-frame clones here, not all; method: immunoSEQ multiplex PCR. In the table there are more than 50,000 clones, just under 90% of which are singletons. The CDR3 contains 14 residues. Germline V gene sequence: CDR1 SNHLY, CDR2 FYNNEI. V was clipped by 7 bases and J by 2 bases, with 12 bases between them. The sequencing used CD4+ or CD8+ T cells sorted from blood, collected in a trial of the OX40 agonist ivuxolimab. The TCR comes from an adult with an advanced solid tumor such as melanoma, head and neck, liver or kidney cancer. The chain is built from TRBV2 and TRBJ2-1; possibly TRBD1 for D (5 bases). The CDR3 sequence: CASKDSDTYNEQFF. CDR3 nucleotide sequence: TGTGCCAGCAAAGACAGCGACACCTACAATGAGCAGTTCTTC.